This record looks at one T cell receptor beta chain sequence and its context. This sample was taken from a study of T cells expressing NK-cell markers. In the study overall: Eight donors were sequenced, of whom seven were HCMV-seropositive, while the remaining one was HCMV-seronegative.

Germline loops: CDR1 SGHAT, CDR2 FQNNGV. CDR3 length: 15 residues. From the 5' RACE reads, TCRdb lists one entry per CDR3 protein and no DNA. In all, the sample yields a few hundred thousand distinct CDR3 sequences. This chain links TRBV11-2 with TRBJ2-2; TCRdb's D call of TRBD1 is untestable without DNA. The sample comprised blood T cells: a sorted CD56 or NKG2C T cell subset, CD4+ or CD8+ T cells, or bulk PBMC T cells (not recorded which). The TCR originated in a man aged 18 to 69 in good health. CDR3 in amino acids: CASSLGTGASGELFF.